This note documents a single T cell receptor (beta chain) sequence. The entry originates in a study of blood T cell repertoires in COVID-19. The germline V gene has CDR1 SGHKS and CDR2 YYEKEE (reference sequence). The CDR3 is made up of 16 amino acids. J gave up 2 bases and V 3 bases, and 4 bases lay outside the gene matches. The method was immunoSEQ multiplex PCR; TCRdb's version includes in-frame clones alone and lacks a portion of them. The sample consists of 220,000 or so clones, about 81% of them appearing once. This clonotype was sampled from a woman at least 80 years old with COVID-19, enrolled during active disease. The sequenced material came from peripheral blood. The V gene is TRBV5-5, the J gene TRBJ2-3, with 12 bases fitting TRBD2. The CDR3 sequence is CASSSLAGGITDTQYF. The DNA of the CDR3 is TGTGCCAGCAGCTCCCTAGCGGGGGGGATCACAGATACGCAGTATTTT.